Given below is one T cell receptor beta chain in context. This sample is part of a study of Ad26.COV2.S vaccination and SARS-CoV-2 variants. Study information: Enrollment placed the donor in the COV1001 Ad26.COV2.S trial arm.

Clones were sequenced by immunoSEQ multiplex PCR, and TCRdb holds only the in-frame ones, with some missing. The sample has some 320,000 clones, approximately 80% seen once; the top ten hold 2.1%. Documented treatment: about 20 received Ad26.COV2.S at low or high dose, single or two shots; 5 received placebo; per-sample allocation not given. The samples date from day 63 after the first vaccine or placebo injection. An 18-55-year-old adult in Boston served as donor. Built on an Ad26 vector, the vaccine expressed Wuhan-strain SARS-CoV-2 spike. This CDR3 has 16 residues. Germline V lookup: CDR1 SGHTA, CDR2 FQGNSA. V was cut by 2 bases and J by 0 bases, with 11 bases left in between.

This TCR derives from a person between 18 and 65 years old who received the Ad26.COV2.S COVID-19 vaccine or a placebo. This specimen was peripheral blood, taken in a trial of Ad26.COV2.S vaccine versus placebo. V is TRBV7-2 and J is TRBJ2-1, with D perhaps matching TRBD2 (6 bases). This chain's CDR3 is CASSLTGDSSYNEQFF. CDR3 in DNA: TGTGCCAGCAGCTTAACGGGGGATAGCTCCTACAATGAGCAGTTCTTC. The full variable domain, in which reference TRBV7-2 and TRBJ2-1 provide the parts outside the CDR3, is GAGVSQSPSNKVTEKGKDVELRCDPISGHTALYWYRQSLGQGLEFLIYFQGNSAPDKSGLPSDRFSAERTGGSVSTLTIQRTQQEDSAVYLCASSLTGDSSYNEQFFGPGTRLTVL.